One and the same sample provided the 19 T cell receptor beta chains below, sequenced in a study of cytotoxic CD8 clonotypes in ibrutinib-treated CLL. Assay used: immunoSEQ multiplex PCR; TCRdb lists only in-frame clones, some missing. The table has around 25,000 clones, around 74% seen once; the top ten hold about 53%. The material sequenced was PBMCs, taken at disease progression, from a patient treated with ibrutinib. All receptors derive from a human donor with chronic lymphocytic leukemia.

The chain has TRBV4-3 and TRBJ1-2; a possible D gene is TRBD1 (5 bases). V was clipped by 3 bases and J by 2 bases, with 13 bases between them. The CDR3 is 15 amino acids. From germline, CDR1 is LGHNA and CDR2 YSLEER. Here the CDR3 reads CASSQAWDGNYGYTF. The DNA for the CDR3 is TGCGCCAGCAGCCAGGCCTGGGACGGCAACTATGGCTACACCTTC.

J is TRBJ2-6 and V is TRBV7-2; 12 nucleotides match TRBD2. After removal of 4 bases from V and 1 base from J, the junction contained 8 bases not matched to a gene. CDR1 SGHTA and CDR2 FQGNSA come from the germline V gene. This CDR3 has 19 amino acids. CDR3 amino acids: CASSSGLAGTFSGANVLTF. The DNA for the CDR3 is TGTGCCAGCAGCTCAGGACTAGCGGGGACTTTTTCTGGGGCCAACGTCCTGACTTTC.

The V and J genes are TRBV19 and TRBJ2-2, with D unresolved. Trimming took off 7 bases at V and 0 bases at J, with 12 bases between the two ends. The germline CDR1 and CDR2 sequences are LNHDA and SQIVND (reference sequence). This CDR3 region has 15 residues. The CDR3 loop reads CASKDEAANTGELFF. CDR3 sequence (DNA): TGTGCCAGTAAGGATGAGGCAGCGAACACCGGGGAGCTGTTTTTT.

This clone is a singleton in its sample. The V gene is TRBV7-9, the J gene TRBJ2-5; 9 positions agree with TRBD2. The CDR3 spans 16 residues. CDR1 is SEHNR and CDR2 is FQNEAQ in the germline V gene (reference sequence). With V trimmed by 0 bases and J by 5 bases, 7 bases remained unmatched. CDR3 bases: TGTGCCAGCAGCTTAGCATTTGGCGGGGGGGAGGAGACCCAGTACTTC. As protein: CASSLAFGGGEETQYF.

This clone occurred a few times. The chain joins TRBV5-6 to TRBJ2-4; D gene unclear. The CDR3 runs 11 residues. Germline lookup yields CDR1 SGHDT and CDR2 YYEEEE. Trimming took off 4 bases at V and 5 bases at J, with 4 bases between the two ends. In DNA, the CDR3 is TGTGCCAGCAGCCGGGAAAACATTCAGTACTTC. Encoded protein: CASSRENIQYF.

This chain connects TRBV7-2 to TRBJ2-7; possible D gene TRBD1, 6 bases. CDR3 length: 14 residues. In germline, CDR1 is SGHTA, CDR2 FQGNSA. The V and J ends lost 3 bases and 3 bases respectively, with 12 bases between them. The chain's CDR3 is CASSFSGQFYEQYF. CDR3 nucleotide sequence: TGTGCCAGCAGCTTTTCAGGACAGTTCTACGAGCAGTACTTC.

This clone was counted only a few times. The genes are TRBV7-9 and TRBJ2-3; D uncertain. The CDR3 has 12 residues. Germline CDR1 and CDR2: SEHNR and FQNEAQ (reference sequence). Trimming pared 6 bases from V and 2 bases from J, leaving 6 bases between. The CDR3 sequence: CASSPSTDTQYF. DNA of the CDR3: TGTGCCAGCAGTCCGTCCACAGATACGCAGTATTTT.

The chain combines TRBV4-1 with TRBJ1-1; the match to TRBD1 covers 7 bases. The CDR3 is 15 residues long. J gave up 6 bases and V 3 bases, and 10 bases lay outside the gene matches. Germline CDR1 MGHRA, CDR2 YSYEKL. The DNA for the CDR3 is TGCGCCAGCAGCCACGGAGACAGGGTTGTCCCTGAAGCTTTCTTT. Translation gives CASSHGDRVVPEAFF.

This clone came up once. The V and J genes are TRBV5-4 and TRBJ1-2, with unresolved D. V lost 6 bases, J lost 3 bases, and 9 bases lay in between. Germline V gene lookup returns CDR1 SGHNT and CDR2 YYREEE (reference sequence). This CDR3 contains 12 residues. The CDR3 region is CASTGFDYGYTF. DNA for the CDR3: TGTGCCAGCACGGGGTTTGACTATGGCTACACCTTC.

This clone has just one count. The chain uses TRBV6-1 and TRBJ2-3; 7 bases fit TRBD1. The CDR3 is 15 amino acids. Germline trimming cut 1 base from V and 3 bases from J; bases unmatched to any gene: 4. The germline V gene has CDR1 MNHNS and CDR2 SASEGT. The CDR3 DNA reads TGTGCCAGCAGTGAAGGGCAGGGGGTGACAGATACGCAGTATTTT. It specifies CASSEGQGVTDTQYF.

The chain links TRBV7-6 to TRBJ2-7; TRBD1 might be the D (6 bases). This CDR3 region has 15 residues. Trimming took off 5 bases at V and 2 bases at J, with 16 bases between the two ends. The germline CDR1 and CDR2 sequences are SGHVS and FNYEAQ. DNA of the CDR3: TGTGCCAGCAGCGGAAGGACAGCCCCTCCCTACGAGCAGTACTTC. Protein sequence: CASSGRTAPPYEQYF.

This rearrangement joins TRBV6-5 to TRBJ2-7; D may be TRBD1 (6 bases). The CDR3 is 13 amino acids. V was shortened by 7 bases and J by 3 bases, with 13 bases between the two germline ends. Germline V CDR1 and CDR2: MNHEY, SVGAGI. This chain's CDR3 is CASTQGSIYEQYF. For the CDR3, the DNA is TGTGCCAGCACACAGGGTTCGATCTACGAGCAGTACTTC.

Only a few counts were recorded for this clone. This chain connects TRBV27 to TRBJ2-3; 8 bases map to TRBD2. Trimming took 2 bases from V and 1 from J; bases not matched to a gene: 5. The CDR3 extends over 16 amino acids. Germline V gene sequence: CDR1 MNHEY, CDR2 SMNVEV (reference sequence). The CDR3 sequence is CASSLVGGRRTDTQYF. CDR3 bases: TGTGCCAGCAGTTTAGTTGGCGGGAGGCGCACAGATACGCAGTATTTT.

The chain recombines TRBV2 with TRBJ1-5; D is uncertain. The CDR3 runs to 16 residues. CDR1 and CDR2 (germline): SNHLY, FYNNEI. V was shortened by 6 bases and J by 5 bases, with 20 bases between the two germline ends. This CDR3 is CASRMIMGSTYQPQHF. For the CDR3, the DNA is TGTGCCAGCAGGATGATTATGGGTTCCACTTATCAGCCCCAGCATTTT.

The rearrangement links TRBV29-1 to TRBJ2-2; D is perhaps TRBD1 (5 bases). V was shortened by 3 bases and J by 0 bases, with 8 bases between the two germline ends. In germline, CDR1 is SQVTM, CDR2 ANQGSEA. CDR3 length: 14 residues. The CDR3 DNA sequence: TGCAGCGTTGAGGGGCCTACGAACACCGGGGAGCTGTTTTTT. It translates to CSVEGPTNTGELFF.

The chain links TRBV20-1 to TRBJ1-4; D unresolved. CDR3 length equals 11 residues. Germline loops: CDR1 DFQATT, CDR2 SNEGSKA (reference sequence). The V and J ends lost 7 bases and 7 bases respectively, with 10 bases between them. CDR3 nucleotides: TGCAGTGGAGTGGAGGCTGAAAAACTGTTTTTT. It codes for CSGVEAEKLFF.

The chain combines TRBV7-9 with TRBJ1-2; 7 nucleotides agree with TRBD1. Germline loops: CDR1 SEHNR, CDR2 FQNEAQ (reference sequence). J was trimmed by 6 bases and V by 2 bases; bases with no gene match: 6. The CDR3 length is 14 residues. Here the CDR3 reads CASSLLTGRDGYTF. The DNA for the CDR3 is TGTGCCAGCAGCTTACTGACAGGGCGCGATGGCTACACCTTC. Full variable domain (missing parts from reference TRBV7-9 and TRBJ1-2): DTGVSQNPRHKITKRGQNVTFRCDPISEHNRLYWYRQTLGQGPEFLTYFQNEAQLEKSRLLSDRFSAERPKGSFSTLEIQRTEQGDSAMYLCASSLLTGRDGYTFGSGTRLTVV.

This chain joins TRBV19 and TRBJ1-4, with D perhaps matching TRBD1 (5 bases). Germline V gene data show CDR1 as LNHDA and CDR2 as SQIVND (reference sequence). This CDR3 has 16 amino acids. The germline V and J ends were trimmed by 9 bases and 1 base, with 18 bases remaining between them. As DNA, the CDR3 is TGTGCCAGCATTGCGGGGCAGGGAGGAACTAATGAAAAACTGTTTTTT. This codes for CASIAGQGGTNEKLFF.

This clone was counted only a few times. The J gene is TRBJ1-2, the V gene TRBV11-2, with D maybe TRBD1 (6 bases). Germline V gene data show CDR1 as SGHAT and CDR2 as FQNNGV. The germline V and J ends were trimmed by 5 bases and 2 bases, with 18 bases remaining between them. The CDR3 extends over 16 amino acids. CDR3 coding DNA: TGTGCCAGCAGCCCGGGCGGGGGGCCAGGGAACTATGGCTACACCTTC. This gives the protein CASSPGGGPGNYGYTF.